Below, 10 T cell receptor beta chains from the same sample are listed, as sequenced in a study of blood T cells in healthy people across ages. With a J-beta primer mix and a sample-barcoded 5' primer, a second PCR ran roughly 6 to 12 cycles. TCRdb redid the calling of the 5' RACE reads with MiXCR, one entry per CDR3 protein. This table has 750,000 to 850,000 distinct CDR3 sequences, 25% appearing once. This same sample was also part of a study on T cells of mothers and their children.

Sequenced: blood. These receptor sequences come from a boy aged 5 to 17 in good health.

As to this clonotype: Germline and junction disagree at one end, which may indicate a read error. The chain is built from TRBV27 and TRBJ1-2; TRBD1 aligns across 7 bases. The CDR3 extends over 15 amino acids. The V gene's germline CDR1 is MNHEY and CDR2 SMNVEV (reference sequence). CDR3 sequence reads: CASSLLPGGDYGYTF. CDR3 nucleotides: TGTGCCAGCAGCTTATTGCCAGGGGGAGACTATGGCTACACCTTC.

In its sample, this clonotype was seen a few times. This sequence joins TRBV28 and TRBJ2-5; 9 bases match TRBD2. The DNA end is a closer match to TRBJ2-7, so the J assignment may be wrong. The CDR3 contains 15 residues. Germline V CDR1 and CDR2: MDHEN, SYDVKM. The CDR3 region has the DNA TGTGCCAGCAGTTTAGAAGGACTAGCGCTCTACGAGCAGTACTTC. It specifies CASSLEGLALYEQYF.

This clonotype was seen more than once but under ten times. The CDR3 DNA is TGTGCCACCAGTGATCCGAAGACAATCGTCTCTGGGGCCAACGTCCTGACTTTC. It codes for CATSDPKTIVSGANVLTF. The chain uses TRBV24-1 and TRBJ2-6; D remains unclear. V gave up 3 bases and J gave up 0 bases, with 14 bases separating them. Germline lookup yields CDR1 KGHDR and CDR2 SFDVKD. This CDR3 has 18 amino acids.

As for this clonotype: The germline gene is not matched at one end of the junction; a read error may be the cause. The chain uses TRBV4-3 and TRBJ2-1; possibly TRBD2 for D (5 bases). The CDR3 totals 14 residues. Per germline, CDR1 LGHNA and CDR2 YSLEER. The CDR3 region has the DNA TGCGCCAGCAGCCAAGAGGTCCTAGAGGGAACCCAGCACTTC. Translated: CASSQEVLEGTQHF.

The rearrangement links TRBV29-1 to TRBJ2-7; possibly TRBD1 or TRBD2 for D (5 bases each). The CDR3 runs 15 residues. V was pared by 2 bases and J by 3 bases, with 17 bases between. The germline gives CDR1 SQVTM, CDR2 ANQGSEA. CDR3 DNA: TGCAGCGTTGAATTTCCGGGACGGAGTAGCTACGAGCAGTACTTC. Amino acids: CSVEFPGRSSYEQYF.

This clonotype was seen a few times. The chain joins TRBV20-1 to TRBJ2-3; no reliable D call. The ends were cut back, 1 base at V and 0 bases at J, with 11 bases in the middle. The V gene's germline CDR1 is DFQATT and CDR2 SNEGSKA (reference sequence). This CDR3 is 15 amino acids long. The CDR3: CSARGFQISTDTQYF. The CDR3 DNA is TGCAGTGCTAGAGGCTTTCAGATTAGCACAGATACGCAGTATTTT.

This clonotype turned up a few times. At one end, the junction sequence differs from germline, possibly due to a read error. The chain carries TRBV5-1 and TRBJ2-2, with D maybe TRBD2 (5 bases). The CDR3 consists of 15 residues. Germline V gene data show CDR1 as SGHRS and CDR2 as YFSETQ. In DNA, the CDR3 is TGCGCCAGCAGCTTAGGTAGGGCCAACACCGGGGAGCAGTTTTTT. Residues: CASSLGRANTGEQFF.

The J gene is TRBJ2-1, the V gene TRBV6-5; D possibly matches TRBD1 or TRBD2 (5 bases each). V was shortened by 2 bases and J by 2 bases, with 10 bases between the two germline ends. Germline lookup yields CDR1 MNHEY and CDR2 SVGAGI. The CDR3 totals 15 residues. The CDR3 DNA reads as TGTGCCAGCAGTTACAGGGACGTCACCTACAATGAGCAGTTCTTC. Its protein is CASSYRDVTYNEQFF.

This clonotype was seen a few times. This chain connects TRBV7-9 to TRBJ2-5; TRBD2 is a possible D gene (5 bases). Trimming stripped 6 bases from V and 1 base from J, with 9 bases between. The germline V gene has CDR1 SEHNR and CDR2 FQNEAQ (reference sequence). This CDR3 spans 13 amino acids. The chain's CDR3 is CASSQLGQETQYF. As DNA, the CDR3 is TGTGCCAGCAGTCAACTAGGCCAAGAGACCCAGTACTTC.

In its sample, this clonotype was seen a few times. The rearrangement joins TRBV20-1 to TRBJ1-2, with TRBD1 identical over 7 bases. The trim removed 2 bases at V and 2 bases at J, leaving 2 bases unmatched. The CDR3 consists of 13 residues. From germline, CDR1 is DFQATT and CDR2 SNEGSKA (reference sequence). CDR3 amino acids: CSARIQGNYGYTF. The DNA of the CDR3 is TGCAGTGCTAGAATACAGGGGAACTATGGCTACACCTTC.